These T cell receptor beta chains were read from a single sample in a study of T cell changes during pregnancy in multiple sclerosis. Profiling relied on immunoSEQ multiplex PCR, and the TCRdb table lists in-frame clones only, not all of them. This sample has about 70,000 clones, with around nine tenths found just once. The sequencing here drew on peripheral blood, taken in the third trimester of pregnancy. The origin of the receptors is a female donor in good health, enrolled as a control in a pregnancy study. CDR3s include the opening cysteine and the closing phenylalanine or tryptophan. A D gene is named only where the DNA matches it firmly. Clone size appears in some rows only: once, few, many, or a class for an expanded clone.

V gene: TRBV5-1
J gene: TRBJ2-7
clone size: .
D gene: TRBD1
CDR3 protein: CASSLGQGSDEQYF
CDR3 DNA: TGCGCCAGCAGCTTGGGACAGGGATCGGACGAGCAGTACTTC

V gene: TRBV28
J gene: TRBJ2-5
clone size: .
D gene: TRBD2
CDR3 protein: CASSSEGTNQETQYF
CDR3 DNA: TGTGCCAGCAGTTCGGAGGGGACTAACCAAGAGACCCAGTACTTC

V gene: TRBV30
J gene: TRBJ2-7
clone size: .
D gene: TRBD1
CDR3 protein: CALEGDRLYEQYF
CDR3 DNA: TGTGCCCTAGAGGGGGACAGGCTGTACGAGCAGTACTTC

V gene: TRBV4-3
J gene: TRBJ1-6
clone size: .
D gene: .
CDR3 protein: CASSQDSSYNSPLHF
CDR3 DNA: TGCGCCAGCAGCCAAGACAGCTCCTATAATTCACCCCTCCACTTT

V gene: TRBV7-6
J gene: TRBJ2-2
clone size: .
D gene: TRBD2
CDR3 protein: CASSARLAGNLNTGELFF
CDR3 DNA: TGTGCCAGCAGCGCGAGACTAGCGGGGAACCTAAACACCGGGGAGCTGTTTTTT

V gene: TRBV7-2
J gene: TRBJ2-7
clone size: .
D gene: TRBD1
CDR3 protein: CASSPAGTGSYEQYF
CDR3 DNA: TGTGCCAGCAGCCCCGCCGGGACAGGCTCCTACGAGCAGTACTTC

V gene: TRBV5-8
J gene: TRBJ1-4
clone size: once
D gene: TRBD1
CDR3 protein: CASSTGQGLGNEKLFF
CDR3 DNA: TGTGCCAGCAGCACGGGACAGGGGTTGGGTAATGAAAAACTGTTTTTT

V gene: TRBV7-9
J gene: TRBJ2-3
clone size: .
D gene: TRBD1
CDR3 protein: CASSPGTGGITDTQYF
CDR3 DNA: TGTGCCAGCAGCCCCGGGACAGGGGGGATCACAGATACGCAGTATTTT

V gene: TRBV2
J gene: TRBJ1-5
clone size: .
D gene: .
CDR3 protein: CASRGPSNQPQHF
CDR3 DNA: TGTGCCAGCAGGGGGCCGAGCAATCAGCCCCAGCATTTT

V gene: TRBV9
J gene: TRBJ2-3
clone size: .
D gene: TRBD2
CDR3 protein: CASAVAGHSTDTQYF
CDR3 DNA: TGTGCCTCCGCGGTAGCGGGGCACTCCACAGATACGCAGTATTTT

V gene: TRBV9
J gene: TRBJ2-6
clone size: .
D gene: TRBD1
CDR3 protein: CASSTGVANVLTF
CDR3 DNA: TGTGCCAGCAGCACAGGGGTGGCCAACGTCCTGACTTTC

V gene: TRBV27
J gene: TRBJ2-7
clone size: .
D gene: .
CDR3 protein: CASSSRVPYEQYF
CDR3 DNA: TGTGCCAGCAGTTCCAGGGTCCCCTACGAGCAGTACTTC

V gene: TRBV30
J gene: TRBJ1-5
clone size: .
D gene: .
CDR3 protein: CAWSHDSHHNQPQHF
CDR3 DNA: TGTGCCTGGAGCCACGACAGTCACCACAATCAGCCCCAGCATTTT

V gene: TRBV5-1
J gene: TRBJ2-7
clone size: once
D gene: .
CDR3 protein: CASSSGYEQYF
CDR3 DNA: TGCGCCAGCAGCTCCGGGTACGAGCAGTACTTC

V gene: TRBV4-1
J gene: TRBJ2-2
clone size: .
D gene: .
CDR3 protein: CASSQKGLHTGELFF
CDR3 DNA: TGCGCCAGCAGCCAGAAGGGACTGCACACCGGGGAGCTGTTTTTT